The next 24 T cell receptor beta chains were all read from a single sample in a study of blood T cell repertoires in COVID-19. Generated by immunoSEQ multiplex PCR, the TCRdb table keeps only in-frame clones and is missing some. The table lists about 50,000 clones, 90% of them singletons. Sequences were obtained from peripheral blood. The receptors were sampled from a human donor in a cohort sampled during active COVID-19.

The rearrangement joins TRBV10-3 to TRBJ2-2, with D uncertain. V lost 4 bases and J lost 6, with 15 bases in between. This CDR3 has 15 amino acids. Germline V gene data show CDR1 as ENHRY and CDR2 as SYGVKD. The CDR3 sequence: CAISAVSEIAGELFF. DNA of the CDR3: TGTGCCATCAGTGCGGTGTCTGAGATTGCCGGGGAGCTGTTTTTT.

This chain links TRBV27 with TRBJ2-7, with 9 bases that match TRBD2. In germline, CDR1 is MNHEY, CDR2 SMNVEV (reference sequence). The ends lost 4 bases at V and 5 bases at J; junction bases unmatched: 9. The CDR3 loop spans 15 amino acids. The CDR3 DNA follows: TGTGCCAGCAGTTACGCTAGCGGGAAGCACCACGAGCAGTACTTC. Translated: CASSYASGKHHEQYF.

With respect to this clone: In the same sample, other DNA sequences code for this CDR3. V and J are TRBV10-3 and TRBJ1-4, with a weak D call TRBD1 (5 bases). This CDR3 region has 14 residues. Germline loops: CDR1 ENHRY, CDR2 SYGVKD. Trimming took off 4 bases at V and 7 bases at J, with 13 bases between the two ends. This CDR3 is CAISVKGRAEKLFF. The CDR3 nucleotides read TGTGCCATCAGTGTGAAAGGCAGGGCTGAAAAACTGTTTTTT.

The chain joins TRBV10-3 to TRBJ1-3; weak D call: TRBD1 (5 bases). The germline V gene encodes CDR1 ENHRY and CDR2 SYGVKD. V was shortened by 4 bases and J by 0 bases, with 13 bases between the two germline ends. CDR3 size: 16 residues. The CDR3 reads CAISGKGALSGNTIYF. Written as DNA, the CDR3 is TGTGCCATCAGTGGAAAAGGGGCTCTCTCTGGAAACACCATATATTTT.

V is TRBV30 and J is TRBJ2-3, with a tentative D call TRBD2 (5 bases). V was cut by 1 base and J by 1 base, with 12 bases left in between. CDR1 and CDR2 (germline): GTSNPN, SVGIG (reference sequence). This CDR3 is 15 amino acids long. For the CDR3, the DNA is TGTGCCTGGAGTGCGTGGGAGTCGGGCACAGATACGCAGTATTTT. It translates to CAWSAWESGTDTQYF.

V is TRBV27 and J is TRBJ2-1, with a weak D call TRBD1 (7 bases). The CDR3 contains 19 residues. The ends were cut back, 2 bases at V and 3 bases at J, with 23 bases in the middle. Germline CDR1 reads MNHEY; CDR2 reads SMNVEV (reference sequence). Written as DNA, the CDR3 is TGTGCCAGCAGTTTAGGTGTTGGAGGGGACAGCCGTGTCTACAATGAGCAGTTCTTC. Protein sequence: CASSLGVGGDSRVYNEQFF.

The CDR3 is CSAPQGLSYTF. The CDR3 bases are TGCAGTGCGCCTCAGGGGCTTAGCTACACCTTC. The chain links TRBV20-1 to TRBJ1-2, with a possible D match to TRBD1 (6 bases). Per germline, CDR1 DFQATT and CDR2 SNEGSKA (reference sequence). The V end was cut by 6 bases, the J end by 9 bases, with 14 bases between. The CDR3 runs to 11 residues.

CDR3 loop: CASSEWRASGFYTF. The CDR3 region has the DNA TGTGCCAGCAGTGAATGGAGGGCAAGTGGTTTCTACACCTTC. This chain uses TRBV6-1 with TRBJ1-2; D remains ambiguous. Germline V gives CDR1 MNHNS, CDR2 SASEGT. The CDR3 spans 14 residues. V was trimmed by 2 bases and J by 10 bases, leaving 17 bases between them.

J is TRBJ2-7 and V is TRBV27, with D possibly TRBD2 on 5 matching bases. This CDR3 comprises 13 residues. The ends were cut back, 5 bases at V and 2 bases at J, with 10 bases in the middle. Germline V CDR1 and CDR2: MNHEY, SMNVEV (reference sequence). CDR3 sequence: CASSAGDTYEQYF. The CDR3 DNA follows: TGTGCCAGCAGTGCGGGCGACACCTACGAGCAGTACTTC.

J is TRBJ2-7 and V is TRBV28; D is unresolved. This CDR3 spans 11 amino acids. Germline lookup yields CDR1 MDHEN and CDR2 SYDVKM. The germline V and J ends were trimmed by 4 bases and 2 bases, with 3 bases remaining between them. CDR3 nucleotides: TGTGCCAGCAGTTCTACCTACGAGCAGTACTTC. This translates into CASSSTYEQYF.

This rearrangement joins TRBV2 to TRBJ2-5; 12 nucleotides agree with TRBD2. V was clipped by 5 bases and J by 3 bases; unmatched bases: 4. The germline CDR1 and CDR2 sequences are SNHLY and FYNNEI. The CDR3 loop spans 15 amino acids. CDR3 residues: CASSWTSGVEETQYF. The CDR3 nucleotides are TGTGCCAGCAGTTGGACTAGCGGGGTCGAAGAGACCCAGTACTTC.

The chain recombines TRBV30 with TRBJ1-2; 9 nucleotides line up with TRBD1. The CDR3 covers 14 residues. The V and J ends lost 4 bases and 10 bases, in that order; junction bases with no gene match: 13. Per the germline V gene, CDR1 is GTSNPN and CDR2 is SVGIG (reference sequence). CDR3 sequence (DNA): TGTGCCTGGACCCTCCCCCGGGACAGGGCCTCCTACACCTTC. Amino acids: CAWTLPRDRASYTF.

The V gene is TRBV6-2 or TRBV6-3, the J gene TRBJ2-1; TRBD1 matches at 9 bases. Germline V gives CDR1 MNHEY, CDR2 SVGEGT. V was pared by 5 bases and J by 7 bases, with 12 bases of the junction left unmatched. The CDR3 covers 16 residues. The CDR3 loop reads CASSPGTGLVVNEQFF. The CDR3 DNA sequence: TGTGCCAGCAGTCCCGGGACAGGGCTCGTCGTAAATGAGCAGTTCTTC.

This chain joins TRBV4-3 and TRBJ2-1; possibly TRBD2 for D (7 bases). This CDR3 comprises 14 residues. The V end lost 2 bases, the J end lost 8 bases, and 13 bases lay between the germline ends. From germline, CDR1 is LGHNA and CDR2 YSLEER. CDR3: CASSQIGGRDEQFF. CDR3 DNA sequence: TGCGCCAGCAGCCAAATCGGGGGGCGAGATGAGCAGTTCTTC.

This rearrangement joins TRBV29-1 to TRBJ2-3; 10 bases are shared with TRBD1. Trimming at V came to 5 bases and at J to 4 bases, leaving 18 bases not matched to a gene. In germline, CDR1 is SQVTM, CDR2 ANQGSEA. This CDR3 has 18 amino acids. CDR3 amino acids: CSVQGVKDRGRFPDTQYF. CDR3 nucleotide sequence: TGCAGCGTTCAGGGGGTTAAAGACAGGGGGCGTTTTCCAGATACGCAGTATTTT.

This clone was detected only once. The chain has TRBV4-2 and TRBJ2-3; a weak D match, TRBD1 (5 bases). The ends were cut back, 0 bases at V and 3 bases at J, with 10 bases in the middle. Germline V gene data show CDR1 as LGHNA and CDR2 as YNFKEQ. This CDR3 has 15 amino acids. CDR3 nucleotides: TGTGCCAGCAGCCAAGATTTGCAGGGAACAGATACGCAGTATTTT. It codes for CASSQDLQGTDTQYF.

DNA of the CDR3: TGTGCCAGTACCCCTACCGAGAATAATGAAAAACTGTTTTTT. As protein: CASTPTENNEKLFF. The V call is TRBV25-1, the J call TRBJ1-4; no clear D. Looked up from germline, CDR1 is MGHDK and CDR2 is SYGVNS. This CDR3 comprises 14 residues. Trimming took 9 bases from V and 4 from J, leaving 15 bases between them.

CDR3: CSVEGAQGNTIYF. In DNA, the CDR3 is TGCAGCGTTGAAGGGGCGCAGGGAAACACCATATATTTT. The gene calls are TRBV29-1 and TRBJ1-3, with unresolved D. V shed 1 base and J shed 4 bases, with 8 bases lying between them. Per the germline V gene, CDR1 is SQVTM and CDR2 is ANQGSEA. The CDR3 spans 13 residues.

V usage is TRBV28 and J usage is TRBJ2-1; the D gene is possibly TRBD2 (6 bases). Trimming shortened V by 4 bases and J by 1 base, and 32 bases separated the two germline ends. CDR1 and CDR2 from the germline V gene are MDHEN and SYDVKM. This CDR3 region has 22 residues. In DNA form, the CDR3 reads TGTGCCAGCAGTTCGCGGGGCCCTTACCGAGCAGGGCGGTCAGAATCCTACAATGAGCAGTTCTTC. Amino acids: CASSSRGPYRAGRSESYNEQFF.

The chain carries TRBV28 and TRBJ2-6; 7 bases map to TRBD1. After removal of 6 bases from V and 0 bases from J, the junction contained 5 bases not matched to a gene. This CDR3 spans 16 amino acids. Germline V gene data show CDR1 as MDHEN and CDR2 as SYDVKM. The CDR3 DNA reads as TGTGCCAGCAGGGGGACAGCGATCTCTGGGGCCAACGTCCTGACTTTC. Its protein is CASRGTAISGANVLTF. Supplemented by reference TRBV28 and TRBJ2-6, the full variable domain reads DVKVTQSSRYLVKRTGEKVFLECVQDMDHENMFWYRQDPGLGLRLIYFSYDVKMKEKGDIPEGYSVSREKKERFSLILESASTNQTSMYLCASRGTAISGANVLTFGAGSRLTVL.

This rearrangement joins TRBV27 to TRBJ1-2, with 7 bases that match TRBD1. With 7 bases clipped from V and 0 bases from J, the junction kept 2 bases outside the gene matches. Germline CDR1 MNHEY, CDR2 SMNVEV (reference sequence). The CDR3 length is 13 residues. CDR3 residues: CASKTGTNYGYTF. DNA for the CDR3: TGTGCCAGCAAGACAGGGACTAACTATGGCTACACCTTC.

The rearrangement joins TRBV11-3 to TRBJ2-1; D call uncertain. Trimming cost V 2 bases and J 5 bases, with 7 bases left between them. The CDR3 spans 13 residues. Per germline, CDR1 SGHNT and CDR2 YENEEA. CDR3 sequence reads: CASSLFGDNEQFF. CDR3 sequence (DNA): TGTGCCAGCAGCTTATTTGGAGACAATGAGCAGTTCTTC.

The rearrangement links TRBV27 to TRBJ1-1, with 7 bases lining up with TRBD1. V dropped 5 bases and J dropped 1; count of bases not matched to a gene: 10. CDR3 length: 16 residues. The germline CDR1 and CDR2 sequences are MNHEY and SMNVEV (reference sequence). The CDR3 reads CASSPRDSGWNTEAFF. The CDR3 DNA is TGTGCCAGCAGTCCTAGGGACAGTGGATGGAACACTGAAGCTTTCTTT.

The chain combines TRBV5-1 with TRBJ2-5; the D gene is possibly TRBD2 (5 bases). The V end was cut by 2 bases, the J end by 0 bases, with 14 bases between. The CDR3 length is 16 residues. Germline loops: CDR1 SGHRS, CDR2 YFSETQ. The CDR3 sequence is CASSLEPFGNQETQYF. CDR3 sequence (DNA): TGCGCCAGCAGCTTAGAACCATTCGGGAACCAAGAGACCCAGTACTTC.